Included here is one TCR beta chain sequence, with context. Its antigen is not identified. The sample originates from a study of beta chain features in type 1 diabetes. Overall study context: The patient and healthy donor groups were comparable for age, gender and cell yields. Findings and caveats of the study: Researchers report that Type 1 diabetes patients had moderately but significantly shorter TCRB CDR3s across all four CD4+ subsets.

Germline V gene sequence: CDR1 MNHNS, CDR2 SASEGT. The CDR3 has 15 amino acids. V shed 8 bases and J 6 bases; nucleotides not matched to a gene: 10. CD4+ naive, central memory, regulatory and stem cell-like memory cells were sorted via CD45RO/CCR7/CD25/CD127/CD95/CD27. As every portion of the isolated RNA was reverse transcribed, the sequencing read expressed TCRB transcripts. This table comes from immunoSEQ multiplex PCR, and its TCRdb copy is limited to in-frame clones, with some not included. The sample comprises under 50,000 clones, around 71% of which are singletons, and 2% to 2.5% rests with the top ten.

This rearrangement joins TRBV6-1 to TRBJ1-5, with 10 bases identical to TRBD1. This TCR derives from a woman in her late teens or twenties with type 1 diabetes. The specimen was Tregs from blood. For the CDR3, the DNA is TGTGCCAGCGTTCCTGGACAGGGGGGGCCTCAGCCCCAGCATTTT. It is translated as CASVPGQGGPQPQHF.